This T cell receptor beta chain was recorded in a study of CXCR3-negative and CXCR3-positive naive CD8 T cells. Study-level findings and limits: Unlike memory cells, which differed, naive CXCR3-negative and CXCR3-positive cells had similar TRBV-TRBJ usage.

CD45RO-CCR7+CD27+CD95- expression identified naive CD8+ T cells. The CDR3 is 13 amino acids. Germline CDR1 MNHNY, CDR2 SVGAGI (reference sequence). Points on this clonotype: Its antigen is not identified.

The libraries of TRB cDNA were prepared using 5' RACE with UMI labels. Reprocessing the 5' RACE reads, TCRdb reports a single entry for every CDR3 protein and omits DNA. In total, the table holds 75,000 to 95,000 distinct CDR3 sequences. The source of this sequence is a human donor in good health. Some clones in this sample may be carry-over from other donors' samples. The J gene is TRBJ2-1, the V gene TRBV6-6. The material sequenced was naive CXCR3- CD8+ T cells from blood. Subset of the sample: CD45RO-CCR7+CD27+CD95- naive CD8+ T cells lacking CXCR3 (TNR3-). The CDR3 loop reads CASSYILIDEQFF.